This T cell receptor beta chain comes out of a study of cytomegalovirus exposure and HLA in healthy donors. This clone was counted between two and nine times. The antigen remains unidentified. PCR employed 60 Vbeta and 13 Jbeta primers. Per the original data handling: Counted up in a later analysis, unique TCR beta chains came to roughly 80 million, with around 11 million shared. Using immunoSEQ multiplex PCR, the repertoire was profiled, and TCRdb retains in-frame clones only, with some absent. The V and J calls and the clone size are those of that table, but D and trimming were determined from the DNA. The sample carries roughly 100,000 clones, about two thirds recorded once. Overall study results and limits: Donors belonging to an Asian-associated ancestry cluster reportedly showed fewer N-insertions in productive TCRs than the 666-donor mean, according to what a later analysis found. Analyses of presence and absence presupposed an approximately uniform sequencing depth across donors. Prior analysis indicated that the majority of TCR beta V segments exhibited productivity approximately 90% or approximately 30% of the time.

Trimming shortened V by 2 bases and J by 2 bases, and 15 bases separated the two germline ends. The germline V gene has CDR1 MNHEY and CDR2 SMNVEV (reference sequence). CDR3 length: 16 amino acids. The V gene is TRBV27, the J gene TRBJ2-5, with a possible D match to TRBD1 (6 bases). The sample consisted of PBMCs. The sequence was collected from a boy aged 5-17 years in good health and CMV-seronegative. The CDR3 loop is CASSLGQGTRQETQYF. Here the CDR3 DNA reads TGTGCCAGCAGTTTAGGTCAGGGGACAAGGCAAGAGACCCAGTACTTC.